Below are 32 T cell receptor beta chains sequenced from a single sample in a study of metastatic and nonmetastatic thyroid tumors. TCRdb reassembled clones from the PCR reads with MiXCR. The table lists approximately 26,000 clones, approximately 13% of them singletons. Patients were all untreated before their thyroid surgery. The sequenced sample consisted of blood. The receptors originated from a female donor with papillary thyroid cancer or a benign thyroid nodule (not recorded which). Some clones in this sample may be carry-over from other donors' samples.

This clone was seen ten or more times. The chain carries TRBV6-1 and TRBJ2-3; D is possibly TRBD2 (6 bases). This CDR3 spans 14 amino acids. Trimming cost V 11 bases and J 0 bases, with 15 bases left between them. Germline V gene lookup returns CDR1 MNHNS and CDR2 SASEGT. CDR3 loop: CAAGRRWSTDTQYF. CDR3 in DNA: TGTGCCGCGGGAAGACGGTGGAGCACAGATACGCAGTATTTT.

In regard to this clone: One end of the junction varies from germline; a read error may be responsible. The J gene is TRBJ2-4, the V gene TRBV20-1; TRBD2 might be the D (5 bases). The CDR3 is made up of 11 amino acids. CDR1 and CDR2 (germline): DFQATT, SNEGSKA (reference sequence). The CDR3 reads CSTDGENVQYF. The CDR3 DNA reads TGCAGTACGGACGGGGAAAACGTTCAGTACTTC.

This clone has at least ten counts. CDR3 protein: CASSHPRGQGTQYF. The CDR3 DNA reads as TGCGCCAGCAGCCACCCGAGGGGGCAAGGTACCCAGTACTTC. The chain has TRBV4-1 and TRBJ2-5, with 7 positions matching TRBD1. The V segment lost 3 bases and the J segment 8 bases; nucleotides outside the gene matches: 9. The CDR3 totals 14 residues. Germline-derived CDR1 and CDR2 are MGHRA and YSYEKL.

Many counts were recorded for this clone. This may be a read error, as it is one base from a much larger clone. The gene calls are TRBV11-2 and TRBJ2-5; a possible D gene is TRBD1 (6 bases). CDR1 is SGHAT, CDR2 FQNNGV, per germline. Trimming left V 3 bases short and J 7 bases short, with 18 bases between. The CDR3 runs to 15 residues. The CDR3: CASSFNRWEGGTQYF. The CDR3 DNA follows: TGTGCCAGCAGCTTTAACCGATGGGAAGGGGGGACCCAGTACTTC.

The sample holds many counts of this clone. This sequence joins TRBV5-8 and TRBJ2-7, with 14 bases identical to TRBD2. Germline V gene lookup returns CDR1 SGHTS and CDR2 YDEGEE. There are 16 residues in the CDR3. V lost 5 bases, J lost 4 bases, and 8 bases stayed unmatched. The CDR3 spells CASRTSGRGFLYEQYF. The CDR3 DNA reads TGTGCCAGCAGGACTAGCGGGAGGGGGTTCCTGTACGAGCAGTACTTC.

This clone was found many times. This chain joins TRBV19 and TRBJ2-1, with 8 bases that match TRBD1. The germline V gene has CDR1 LNHDA and CDR2 SQIVND (reference sequence). Trimming cost V 3 bases and J 5 bases; bases outside gene matches: 3. This CDR3 region has 14 residues. The CDR3 DNA is TGTGCCAGTAGTATTGACAGGGGAAACAATGAGCAGTTCTTC. Residues: CASSIDRGNNEQFF. Complete variable domain (other parts from reference TRBV19 and TRBJ2-1): DGGITQSPKYLFRKEGQNVTLSCEQNLNHDAMYWYRQDPGQGLRLIYYSQIVNDFQKGDIAEGYSVSREKKESFPLTVTSAQKNPTAFYLCASSIDRGNNEQFFGPGTRLTVL.

This chain joins TRBV19 and TRBJ1-2; 8 nucleotides align to TRBD1. CDR3 size: 17 residues. Germline lookup yields CDR1 LNHDA and CDR2 SQIVND (reference sequence). V dropped 9 bases and J dropped 3; count of bases not matched to a gene: 18. CDR3 residues: CASSLVPGQGDHYGYTF. CDR3 bases: TGTGCCAGCAGCTTAGTACCCGGACAGGGTGATCACTATGGCTACACCTTC. The full variable domain, with the rest looked up from reference TRBV19 and TRBJ1-2, is DGGITQSPKYLFRKEGQNVTLSCEQNLNHDAMYWYRQDPGQGLRLIYYSQIVNDFQKGDIAEGYSVSREKKESFPLTVTSAQKNPTAFYLCASSLVPGQGDHYGYTFGSGTRLTVV.

This clone was counted ten times or more. This may come from a read error, since a much larger clone is one base off. The chain carries TRBV6-6 and TRBJ2-1; 7 bases are a match to TRBD2. CDR1 is MNHNY and CDR2 is SVGAGI in the germline V gene (reference sequence). The V and J ends lost 2 bases and 9 bases, in that order; junction bases with no gene match: 16. The CDR3 length is 17 residues. The CDR3 nucleotides are TGTGCCAGCAGTTACGACGCCTTGCGGGGGAAACGCAGTGAGCAGTTCTTC. Its translation: CASSYDALRGKRSEQFF.

This clone was observed at least ten times. The rearrangement joins TRBV6-2 or TRBV6-3 to TRBJ2-1; 11 bases align to TRBD2. The CDR3 consists of 15 residues. CDR1 is MNHEY and CDR2 is SVGEGT in the germline V gene. With 6 bases clipped from V and 10 bases from J, the junction kept 11 bases outside the gene matches. This chain's CDR3 is CASSRTSGFTMEQFF. The CDR3 DNA reads TGTGCCAGCAGCCGGACTAGCGGGTTTACTATGGAGCAGTTCTTC.

This clone was seen many times. This chain joins TRBV12-3 or TRBV12-4 and TRBJ1-2, with D tentatively TRBD1 (6 bases). Trimming shortened V by 6 bases and J by 4 bases, and 12 bases separated the two germline ends. There are 13 residues in the CDR3. The CDR3 sequence is CASRPGQIYGYTF. The CDR3 coding sequence is TGTGCCAGCAGGCCCGGACAGATCTATGGCTACACCTTC.

This clone was counted ten times or more. Different DNA sequences within this sample yield the same CDR3. The genes are TRBV20-1 and TRBJ2-1; TRBD2 matches 13 bases. Trimming took 3 bases from V and 7 from J; bases not matched to a gene: 6. CDR3 length: 15 residues. Germline V lookup: CDR1 DFQATT, CDR2 SNEGSKA (reference sequence). CDR3 DNA: TGCAGTGCTAGCCCACTAGCGGGAGGGGCGAATGAGCAGTTCTTC. Translation: CSASPLAGGANEQFF.

The chain joins TRBV28 to TRBJ1-1; no definite D call. Germline loops: CDR1 MDHEN, CDR2 SYDVKM. The CDR3 totals 11 residues. The CDR3 DNA follows: TGTACCATCAGCAGTATCCGTGAAGCTTTCTTT. This gives the protein CTISSIREAFF. The full variable domain, its missing parts supplied by reference TRBV28 and TRBJ1-1, is DVKVTQSSRYLVKRTGEKVFLECVQDMDHENMFWYRQDPGLGLRLIYFSYDVKMKEKGDIPEGYSVSREKKERFSLILESASTNQTSMYLCTISSIREAFFGQGTRLTVV.

This clone came up many times. The chain is built from TRBV11-1 and TRBJ2-7, with 10 bases identical to TRBD2. The CDR3 is 16 residues long. Trimming took 6 bases from V and 7 from J; bases not matched to a gene: 15. Germline V lookup: CDR1 SGHAT, CDR2 FQDESV (reference sequence). The CDR3 region has the DNA TGTGCCAGCAGACCCAAGGAAGCGGGAGGGCCGGGAGAGCAGTACTTC. Protein: CASRPKEAGGPGEQYF.

This clone ranks as medium-sized. The chain joins TRBV20-1 to TRBJ2-7, with D possibly being TRBD1 (6 bases). The CDR3 is 15 residues long. CDR1 is DFQATT and CDR2 is SNEGSKA in the germline V gene (reference sequence). The ends were cut back, 2 bases at V and 7 bases at J, with 21 bases in the middle. CDR3 amino acids: CSARFRLGSQGEQYF. The CDR3 bases are TGCAGTGCTAGATTCCGGTTGGGGAGTCAGGGGGAGCAGTACTTC.

This clone was counted ten times or more. The V and J genes are TRBV12-3 or TRBV12-4 and TRBJ2-6; tentative D call: TRBD1 (5 bases). V dropped 5 bases and J dropped 0 bases, with 8 bases sitting between them. The CDR3 covers 15 residues. The CDR3 region has the DNA TGTGCCAGCAGTACAGACAGCTCTGGGGCCAACGTCCTGACTTTC. Translated, it gives CASSTDSSGANVLTF.

This clone was seen many times. For the CDR3, the DNA is TGCAGTGTTTCGACAGGGGGCGCGGAGACCCAGTACTTC. This sequence encodes CSVSTGGAETQYF. The J gene is TRBJ2-5, the V gene TRBV20-1, with 10 bases matching TRBD1. The junction had 7 bases not matched to a gene; V was cut back by 7 bases and J by 5 bases. Germline V lookup: CDR1 DFQATT, CDR2 SNEGSKA (reference sequence). This CDR3 comprises 13 residues.

Ten or more counts support this clone. The gene calls are TRBV19 and TRBJ2-2, with D possibly being TRBD2 (5 bases). V lost 3 bases to trimming and J lost 1 base, with 15 bases between them. Germline V gene lookup returns CDR1 LNHDA and CDR2 SQIVND (reference sequence). The CDR3 spans 17 residues. The CDR3 loop is CASSISGLMVNTGELFF. The CDR3 DNA sequence: TGTGCCAGTAGTATCAGCGGCCTTATGGTGAACACCGGGGAGCTGTTTTTT. Full variable domain (remainder filled in from reference TRBV19 and TRBJ2-2): DGGITQSPKYLFRKEGQNVTLSCEQNLNHDAMYWYRQDPGQGLRLIYYSQIVNDFQKGDIAEGYSVSREKKESFPLTVTSAQKNPTAFYLCASSISGLMVNTGELFFGEGSRLTVL.

The V and J genes are TRBV3-2 and TRBJ2-3; TRBD2 is the table's D call and was not checked against the DNA. TRBV3-2 corresponds to a pseudogene. The CDR3 length is 17 residues. The CDR3 DNA reads as TGTGCCAGCCGCAAGTCCGGGACTAGCGGGGGCACAGATACGCAGTATTTT. Translating it yields CASRKSGTSGGTDTQYF.

In this sample, this clone turned up many times. This CDR3 is CASSMRVSEQFF. For the CDR3, the DNA is TGTGCCAGTAGTATGCGGGTGAGCGAGCAGTTCTTC. The rearrangement uses TRBV19 and TRBJ2-1; weak D call: TRBD2 (5 bases). Trimming left V 3 bases short and J 10 bases short, with 10 bases between. The V gene's germline CDR1 is LNHDA and CDR2 SQIVND (reference sequence). The CDR3 runs to 12 residues.

This clone rates as medium-sized. The rearrangement joins TRBV20-1 to TRBJ2-1; 7 bases map to TRBD2. Germline-derived CDR1 and CDR2 are DFQATT and SNEGSKA (reference sequence). The J segment lost 4 bases and the V segment lost 6 bases, leaving 15 bases of the junction unmatched. The CDR3 sequence is 16 residues long. The CDR3 is CSATTILASQYNEQFF. CDR3 DNA sequence: TGCAGTGCAACCACCATACTAGCGTCCCAATACAATGAGCAGTTCTTC.

On this clone: The junction departs from the called germline gene at one end, perhaps through a read error. The chain combines TRBV2 with TRBJ2-7; no reliable D call. CDR3 length: 13 residues. Per the germline V gene, CDR1 is SNHLY and CDR2 is FYNNEI. The CDR3 sequence is CASRPWTAYEQHF. CDR3 DNA: TGTGCCAGCAGGCCCTGGACGGCCTACGAGCAGCACTTC.

CDR3 nucleotide sequence: TGCAGTGCTAGAGAAGGTCGCCTAGGGATTGGAGAGACCCAGTACTTC. As protein: CSAREGRLGIGETQYF. V gene TRBV20-1 combines with J gene TRBJ2-5; D is undetermined. Looked up from germline, CDR1 is DFQATT and CDR2 is SNEGSKA (reference sequence). The CDR3 loop spans 16 amino acids. V lost 0 bases and J 4 bases, leaving 18 bases between the germline ends.

This clone was counted ten times or more. The rearrangement joins TRBV19 to TRBJ2-1; maybe TRBD1 (5 bases). Germline CDR1 reads LNHDA; CDR2 reads SQIVND (reference sequence). There are 16 residues in the CDR3. V was clipped by 1 base and J by 9 bases, with 19 bases between them. The DNA of the CDR3 is TGTGCCAGTAGTATAGTGGTTGGGGCAGGGTCGGTTGAGCAGTTCTTC. Its protein product is CASSIVVGAGSVEQFF.

In its sample, this clone was seen many times. The chain combines TRBV3-1 with TRBJ1-1; 11 nucleotides align to TRBD1. The CDR3 has 14 amino acids. J gave up 9 bases and V 3 bases, and 6 bases lay outside the gene matches. CDR1 and CDR2 from the germline V gene are LGHDT and YNNKEL (reference sequence). The CDR3 DNA sequence: TGTGCCAGCAGCCAGCACCGGGACAGGGGGAAAGCTTTCTTT. Protein: CASSQHRDRGKAFF.

This clone was seen repeatedly, ten times or more. Possible read error: a much larger clone is one base away. The V and J genes are TRBV7-9 and TRBJ2-7; TRBD1 is a possible D gene (6 bases). The CDR3 totals 15 residues. In germline, CDR1 is SEHNR, CDR2 FQNEAQ (reference sequence). V was shortened by 8 bases and J by 2 bases, with 19 bases between the two germline ends. The CDR3 region has the DNA TGTGCCAGCGTCCCCGAGGGGGTCACTGCCTACGAGCAGTACTTC. This codes for CASVPEGVTAYEQYF.

The table lists this clone with many counts. V is TRBV7-9 and J is TRBJ1-4; maybe TRBD1 (5 bases). V was trimmed by 7 bases and J by 4 bases, leaving 19 bases between them. Germline V gives CDR1 SEHNR, CDR2 FQNEAQ (reference sequence). This CDR3 is built from 16 residues. CDR3 DNA: TGTGCCAGCAACAACCTTCAGGGCTTGGATAATGAAAAACTGTTTTTT. Its translation is CASNNLQGLDNEKLFF.

This clone occurred many times. The J gene is TRBJ2-1, the V gene TRBV10-2; 10 positions agree with TRBD2. CDR1 WSHSY and CDR2 SAAADI come from the germline V gene. The V gene end was trimmed by 7 bases and the J gene end by 7 bases; junction bases not matched to a gene: 4. This CDR3 is 13 amino acids long. The CDR3 DNA sequence: TGCGCCAGCAAGACTAGCGGGTGGAATGAGCAGTTCTTC. It encodes CASKTSGWNEQFF.

This clone was seen at least ten times. The chain links TRBV25-1 to TRBJ2-1; weak D call: TRBD2 (5 bases). The V end lost 7 bases, the J end lost 2 bases, and 12 bases lay between the germline ends. CDR3 length equals 14 residues. Germline assignment: CDR1 MGHDK and CDR2 SYGVNS. The chain's CDR3 is CASTRGPTYNEQFF. CDR3 in DNA: TGTGCCAGCACAAGAGGGCCTACCTACAATGAGCAGTTCTTC.

This clone came up many times. CDR3 DNA sequence: TGTGCCTGGAGTATGGCTAGCGGAGCCTACGAGCAGTACTTC. Protein: CAWSMASGAYEQYF. The rearrangement joins TRBV30 to TRBJ2-7, with TRBD2 identical over 7 bases. V lost 2 bases and J lost 2; bases outside the gene matches: 6. The CDR3 consists of 14 residues. CDR1 is GTSNPN and CDR2 is SVGIG in the germline V gene (reference sequence).

Concerning this clone itself: Sequence at one end of the junction differs from germline and may be a read error. In nucleotides, the CDR3 is TGTGCCAGCATTGAATTGTCCGGGACAGGGTCCTCCTACAATGAGCAGTTCTTC. It specifies CASIELSGTGSSYNEQFF. V is TRBV6-1 and J is TRBJ2-1, with 9 bases lining up with TRBD1. Germline-derived CDR1 and CDR2 are MNHNS and SASEGT. The CDR3 loop spans 18 amino acids.

This clone qualifies as medium-sized. V usage is TRBV20-1 and J usage is TRBJ2-7; TRBD1 agrees at 10 bases. Germline CDR1 DFQATT, CDR2 SNEGSKA (reference sequence). The V gene end was trimmed by 6 bases and the J gene end by 3 bases; junction bases not matched to a gene: 11. The CDR3 spans 15 residues. In nucleotides, the CDR3 is TGCAGTGCCCCTTTAGGGGACAGGGGATACTACGAGCAGTACTTC. It yields the protein CSAPLGDRGYYEQYF.

Only a few counts were recorded for this clone. A much larger clonotype is one base distant, so this may be a read error. V and J are TRBV12-3 or TRBV12-4 and TRBJ1-1; D gene ambiguous. This CDR3 is built from 13 residues. CDR3 protein: CASGLRAAGEAFF. CDR3 in DNA: TGTGCCAGCGGTTTGAGAGCGGCGGGTGAAGCTTTCTTT.